One T cell receptor beta chain is described in this entry. These data belong to a study of blood T cell repertoires in COVID-19. Study as a whole: COVID-19 samples from acute and convalescent phases originated in the United States, Italy and Spain.

V was shortened by 5 bases and J by 8 bases, with 21 bases between the two germline ends. Germline V gene sequence: CDR1 SEHNR, CDR2 FQNEAQ (reference sequence). The length of the CDR3 is 16 residues. In the authors' workflow: Reference gene primer amplification gave nucleated cell count estimates. The table came from immunoSEQ multiplex PCR; TCRdb's copy has only in-frame clones and leaves some out. The V and J calls and clone size are taken from that table; D and trimming were inferred from the DNA. The sample includes roughly 140,000 clones, roughly 90% seen only once; the top ten take 1.5% to 2%.

The specimen sequenced was peripheral blood. This sequence was found in a man aged 70-80 years with acute or convalescent COVID-19. The V gene is TRBV7-9, the J gene TRBJ1-4, with a weak D call TRBD1 (5 bases). The CDR3 sequence: CASSPKVGGGGEKLFF. CDR3 in DNA: TGTGCCAGCAGCCCAAAGGTCGGGGGAGGAGGGGAAAAACTGTTTTTT.